This T cell receptor beta chain was identified in a study of T cell responses to AZD1222 COVID-19 vaccine. Study-wide points: Spike-specific TCR breadth and depth rose after two AZD1222 doses. Repertoire sampling occurred only after the peak T cell response. Most donors were white British and more were female, and clonal diversity was possibly underestimated.

Details on this clone: The antigen is unknown.

The table came from immunoSEQ multiplex PCR; TCRdb's copy has only in-frame clones and leaves some out. The table has 150,000 to 200,000 clones, roughly 88% seen once; the top ten hold approximately 5.9%. The specimen was peripheral blood, collected 28 days after the second AZD1222 dose. The clonotype comes from an adult who received the AZD1222 COVID-19 vaccine.

This CDR3 is CASSLGDSGGASEQFF. CDR3 in DNA: TGCGCCAGCAGCTTGGGAGATAGCGGGGGGGCGAGCGAGCAGTTCTTC. This chain uses TRBV5-1 with TRBJ2-1; TRBD2 agrees at 11 bases. The CDR3 length is 16 residues. The V gene's germline CDR1 is SGHRS and CDR2 YFSETQ. Germline trimming cut 0 bases from V and 10 bases from J; bases unmatched to any gene: 9.